This T cell receptor beta chain was sequenced during a study of glioma-infiltrating T cells after dendritic cell vaccination. Time point indicated: after dendritic cell vaccination, including at tumor progression/relapse. Selection required adequate fresh-frozen tumor tissue plus more than two years' survival data. All glioblastoma patients lacked an isocitrate dehydrogenase mutation. The CDR3 contains 16 residues. V lost 0 bases and J lost 7, with 15 bases in between. Germline V gene data show CDR1 as MNHNS and CDR2 as SASEGT. Sequenced by immunoSEQ multiplex PCR; TCRdb stores in-frame clones only, minus some. Of over 80,000 clones listed, over 75% are singletons.

This sequence joins TRBV6-1 and TRBJ2-2, with a possible D match to TRBD1 (6 bases). The sample in question was blood, obtained after dendritic cell vaccination. The receptor was derived from a human donor with glioblastoma. CDR3 in DNA: TGTGCCAGCAGTGAAGCGATTACAGGGTTCGTCGGGGAGCTGTTTTTT. It is translated as CASSEAITGFVGELFF.